One and the same sample provided the 3 T cell receptor beta chains below, sequenced in a study of cytomegalovirus exposure and HLA in healthy donors. The PCR was carried out with 60 Vbeta primers and 13 Jbeta primers. Repertoires were generated with immunoSEQ multiplex PCR, while TCRdb's copy carries only in-frame clones and drops some. The profile shows under 200,000 clones, 60% to 85% of them singletons. Sequencing was done on a sample of PBMCs. Receptor source: a male donor in good health and CMV-seropositive.

The table lists this clone with a count of one. This chain uses TRBV7-2 with TRBJ2-5; 7 bases line up with TRBD2. V lost 1 base, J lost 7 bases, and 15 bases stayed unmatched. Per the germline V gene, CDR1 is SGHTA and CDR2 is FQGNSA. The CDR3 consists of 17 residues. Here the CDR3 reads CASSLGSGAHSGGTQYF. The CDR3 coding sequence is TGTGCCAGCAGCTTAGGGAGCGGGGCCCACTCCGGGGGGACCCAGTACTTC.

The rearrangement uses TRBV10-2 and TRBJ1-1; tentative D call: TRBD1 (6 bases). The V and J ends lost 3 bases and 4 bases respectively, with 18 bases between them. CDR1 and CDR2 from the germline V gene are WSHSY and SAAADI. The CDR3 has 16 amino acids. The CDR3 here is CASSETPGEGGTEAFF. DNA of the CDR3: TGCGCCAGCAGTGAAACCCCAGGGGAGGGAGGCACTGAAGCTTTCTTT.

The gene calls are TRBV19 and TRBJ2-1; the match to TRBD1 covers 7 bases. V shed 5 bases, J shed 9 bases, and the junction held 7 bases outside the gene matches. Germline V gene data show CDR1 as LNHDA and CDR2 as SQIVND (reference sequence). The CDR3 totals 13 residues. The CDR3 DNA reads TGTGCCAGTAGTCCCAGACAGGGTGGTGAGCAGTTCTTC. Encoded protein: CASSPRQGGEQFF.